The 22 T cell receptor beta chains below all came from one sample that was sequenced in a study of shared clonotypes between healthy human individuals. Some clones are missing from TCRdb's copy, which holds only in-frame ones; the method was immunoSEQ multiplex PCR. The sample lists around 2,100,000 clones, just under 95% occurring once. Naive-designated CD8 cells lacked CD45RO, were positively enriched for CCR7, and omitted terminally differentiated effector memory CD45RA+ cells. The specimen was naive CD8+ T cells sorted from blood. These receptors were taken from a man aged 18-30 years in good health.

The rearrangement links TRBV5-6 to TRBJ2-1; the D is unclear. CDR1 SGHDT and CDR2 YYEEEE come from the germline V gene. CDR3 size: 15 residues. V dropped 3 bases and J dropped 0 bases, with 10 bases sitting between them. The CDR3 DNA reads TGTGCCAGCAGCTCCTTGCCGAGCTCCTACAATGAGCAGTTCTTC. Amino acids: CASSSLPSSYNEQFF.

The V call is TRBV5-1, the J call TRBJ2-1; 7 bases are shared with TRBD1. This CDR3 comprises 17 residues. Trimming at V came to 2 bases and at J to 2 bases, leaving 10 bases not matched to a gene. Germline V lookup: CDR1 SGHRS, CDR2 YFSETQ. CDR3 in DNA: TGCGCCAGCAGCTTCCCGCTGGACAGGTTGCCCTACAATGAGCAGTTCTTC. It is translated as CASSFPLDRLPYNEQFF.

The sample holds one count of this clone. The V gene is TRBV7-9, the J gene TRBJ1-2, with no clear D. There are 15 residues in the CDR3. Germline lookup yields CDR1 SEHNR and CDR2 FQNEAQ (reference sequence). Trimming took off 3 bases at V and 3 bases at J, with 14 bases between the two ends. CDR3 DNA: TGTGCCAGCAGCTTTACGGGAGGCGATTACTATGGCTACACCTTC. It specifies CASSFTGGDYYGYTF.

This sequence joins TRBV4-1 and TRBJ2-7, with 7 positions matching TRBD2. The CDR3 is 15 residues long. Germline V gives CDR1 MGHRA, CDR2 YSYEKL. With V trimmed by 5 bases and J by 0 bases, 7 bases remained unmatched. The chain's CDR3 is CASSTSGAVSYEQYF. The DNA of the CDR3 is TGCGCCAGCAGCACCAGCGGGGCGGTCTCCTACGAGCAGTACTTC.

This chain connects TRBV29-1 to TRBJ1-1; 9 nucleotides agree with TRBD1. The germline CDR1 and CDR2 sequences are SQVTM and ANQGSEA. V lost 6 bases to trimming and J lost 1 base; unmatched junction nucleotides: 6. The CDR3 is 14 residues long. CDR3 nucleotides: TGCAGCGTCTGGGGACAGGGAAAGAACACTGAAGCTTTCTTT. Translating it yields CSVWGQGKNTEAFF. The full variable domain, its missing parts supplied by reference TRBV29-1 and TRBJ1-1, is SAVISQKPSRDICQRGTSLTIQCQVDSQVTMMFWYRQQPGQSLTLIATANQGSEATYESGFVIDKFPISRPNLTFSTLTVSNMSPEDSSIYLCSVWGQGKNTEAFFGQGTRLTVV.

The chain uses TRBV4-3 and TRBJ1-2, with D possibly matching TRBD1 (6 bases). The V gene lost 0 bases and the J gene lost 7 bases, with 12 bases spanning the gap. Looked up from germline, CDR1 is LGHNA and CDR2 is YSLEER. This CDR3 comprises 14 residues. The CDR3 loop reads CASSQDGGQGGYTF. CDR3 sequence (DNA): TGCGCCAGCAGCCAAGATGGGGGGCAGGGTGGCTACACCTTC.

This chain uses TRBV7-9 with TRBJ2-7; D call uncertain. V gave up 1 base and J gave up 1 base, with 14 bases separating them. This CDR3 is 16 amino acids long. CDR1 SEHNR and CDR2 FQNEAQ come from the germline V gene (reference sequence). CDR3 protein: CASSLGPQSGSYEQYF. The DNA of the CDR3 is TGTGCCAGCAGCTTAGGGCCCCAGAGTGGTTCCTACGAGCAGTACTTC.

This CDR3 is CASKHGQGDYEQYF. CDR3 bases: TGTGCCAGCAAACATGGGCAGGGAGACTACGAGCAGTACTTC. The chain recombines TRBV7-9 with TRBJ2-7, with D tentatively TRBD1 or TRBD2 (5 bases each). The CDR3 extends over 14 amino acids. CDR1 and CDR2 (germline): SEHNR, FQNEAQ (reference sequence). V was shortened by 7 bases and J by 3 bases, with 16 bases between the two germline ends.

The chain links TRBV27 to TRBJ2-1; 10 nucleotides align to TRBD2. The ends lost 4 bases at V and 2 bases at J; junction bases unmatched: 5. The CDR3 sequence is 16 residues long. In germline, CDR1 is MNHEY, CDR2 SMNVEV (reference sequence). The DNA of the CDR3 is TGTGCCAGCAGTTGGGTAGCGGGAGGCGCCTACAATGAGCAGTTCTTC. The encoded protein is CASSWVAGGAYNEQFF.

CDR3 nucleotide sequence: TGTGCCAGTGCGTGGGGAAAGGGGTTGAACACTGAAGCTTTCTTT. Protein sequence: CASAWGKGLNTEAFF. This chain connects TRBV28 to TRBJ1-1, with D tentatively TRBD1 (5 bases). Germline assignment: CDR1 MDHEN and CDR2 SYDVKM. The CDR3 has 15 amino acids. Trimming stripped 9 bases from V and 0 bases from J, with 17 bases between.

The chain links TRBV30 to TRBJ2-1, with D unresolved. The CDR3 is made up of 12 amino acids. The germline V gene encodes CDR1 GTSNPN and CDR2 SVGIG (reference sequence). V gave up 7 bases and J gave up 2 bases, with 9 bases separating them. Here the CDR3 reads CASLLPYNEQFF. CDR3 nucleotides: TGTGCCTCCCTCCTCCCCTACAATGAGCAGTTCTTC.

The chain has TRBV2 and TRBJ2-5, with 10 bases aligning to TRBD1. The V gene's germline CDR1 is SNHLY and CDR2 FYNNEI. The V segment lost 6 bases and the J segment 5 bases; nucleotides outside the gene matches: 9. This CDR3 region has 15 residues. The CDR3 region has the DNA TGTGCCAGCAGGGATCAGACAGGGGGCTTGGAGACCCAGTACTTC. Translation gives CASRDQTGGLETQYF.

Concerning this clone itself: This sample also contains other DNA sequences that code for the same CDR3. The chain couples TRBV7-8 to TRBJ2-3; 12 bases line up with TRBD2. V lost 4 bases to trimming and J lost 1 base; unmatched junction nucleotides: 3. Germline CDR1 SGHVS, CDR2 FQNEAQ. The CDR3 runs 16 residues. The chain's CDR3 is CASSSRLAGGTDTQYF. CDR3 nucleotide sequence: TGTGCCAGCAGCTCGCGACTAGCGGGGGGCACAGATACGCAGTATTTT.

To note about this clone: The same CDR3 arises from other DNA sequences in this sample as well. V gene TRBV11-2 combines with J gene TRBJ2-7, with D hard to call. Germline values: CDR1 SGHAT, CDR2 FQNNGV. V was shortened by 5 bases and J by 0 bases, with 8 bases between the two germline ends. There are 13 residues in the CDR3. The CDR3 loop is CASSLRGSYEQYF. For the CDR3, the DNA is TGTGCCAGCAGCCTCCGAGGCTCCTACGAGCAGTACTTC.

This clone appeared a single time. V usage is TRBV27 and J usage is TRBJ2-3, with 10 nucleotides matching TRBD2. V shed 3 bases, J shed 3 bases, and the junction held 9 bases outside the gene matches. Germline assignment: CDR1 MNHEY and CDR2 SMNVEV (reference sequence). The CDR3 contains 17 residues. The CDR3 DNA is TGTGCCAGCAGTTTCCGGCGCACTAGCGGGGCAACAGATACGCAGTATTTT. Translation: CASSFRRTSGATDTQYF.

The rearrangement joins TRBV7-9 to TRBJ2-2; possible D gene TRBD2, 6 bases. Trimming removed 1 base from V and 2 bases from J, with 14 bases in between. This CDR3 comprises 17 residues. Germline V lookup: CDR1 SEHNR, CDR2 FQNEAQ (reference sequence). The CDR3 DNA is TGTGCCAGCAGCTTAGTAGGGCTAGCGTTAAACACCGGGGAGCTGTTTTTT. It specifies CASSLVGLALNTGELFF.

The chain carries TRBV5-4 and TRBJ2-3, with 9 bases lining up with TRBD2. Germline CDR1 and CDR2: SGHNT and YYREEE (reference sequence). J was trimmed by 0 bases and V by 6 bases; bases with no gene match: 17. The CDR3 is 19 residues long. This chain's CDR3 is CASNRLFSAGGLSTDTQYF. DNA of the CDR3: TGTGCCAGCAATCGTCTGTTTTCGGCGGGGGGGCTTAGCACAGATACGCAGTATTTT.

This chain joins TRBV7-9 and TRBJ1-2; 7 nucleotides match TRBD1. Germline V CDR1 and CDR2: SEHNR, FQNEAQ (reference sequence). The CDR3 consists of 15 residues. Trimming at V came to 5 bases and at J to 1 base, leaving 7 bases not matched to a gene. The CDR3 protein is CASSPKGQINYGYTF. Here the CDR3 DNA reads TGTGCCAGCAGCCCAAAGGGACAGATTAACTATGGCTACACCTTC.

V usage is TRBV2 and J usage is TRBJ2-7; 7 bases map to TRBD1. The V gene end was trimmed by 7 bases and the J gene end by 0 bases; junction bases not matched to a gene: 6. The CDR3 sequence is 14 residues long. Germline CDR1 SNHLY, CDR2 FYNNEI. The CDR3 sequence: CASKTGPNSYEQYF. The CDR3 DNA reads TGTGCCAGCAAGACAGGGCCAAACTCCTACGAGCAGTACTTC.

The rearrangement uses TRBV7-9 and TRBJ1-3; D might be TRBD1 (6 bases). The ends were cut back, 8 bases at V and 4 bases at J, with 30 bases in the middle. This CDR3 has 19 residues. CDR1 is SEHNR and CDR2 is FQNEAQ in the germline V gene (reference sequence). The CDR3 protein is CASGGTGKGSSNNGNTIYF. Written as DNA, the CDR3 is TGTGCCAGCGGGGGCACCGGTAAGGGGTCAAGTAACAACGGAAACACCATATATTTT.

The rearrangement links TRBV11-1 to TRBJ2-7; 7 bases fit TRBD2. There are 16 residues in the CDR3. With 1 base clipped from V and 0 bases from J, the junction kept 6 bases outside the gene matches. Germline V gene lookup returns CDR1 SGHAT and CDR2 FQDESV (reference sequence). The CDR3 loop reads CASSLGRGGGSYEQYF. Here the CDR3 DNA reads TGTGCCAGCAGCTTAGGTCGCGGGGGAGGCTCCTACGAGCAGTACTTC.

V usage is TRBV18 and J usage is TRBJ2-7; TRBD1 agrees at 7 bases. After removal of 3 bases from V and 2 bases from J, the junction contained 4 bases not matched to a gene. The CDR3 has 14 residues. Germline CDR1 reads KGHSH; CDR2 reads LQKENI. CDR3: CASSPGTATYEQYF. Here the CDR3 DNA reads TGTGCCAGCTCACCCGGGACAGCGACCTACGAGCAGTACTTC. Filled out from reference TRBV18 and TRBJ2-7, the complete variable domain reads NAGVMQNPRHLVRRRGQEARLRCSPMKGHSHVYWYRQLPEEGLKFMVYLQKENIIDESGMPKERFSAEFPKEGPSILRIQQVVRGDSAAYFCASSPGTATYEQYFGPGTRLTVT.